The clone carrying this TCR beta chain was found a few times. Its antigen is not known. These data are taken from a study of T-cell memory formation after mild COVID-19. General observations from the study: Among CD4+ contracting clones, most were CM and EM, and CD8+ ones EMRA. Day 15 to 85 contractors were CD4/CD8 balanced; later expanders leaned CD4+.

One entry per CDR3 protein, called by TCRdb with MiXCR from the 5' RACE reads. Counted here are roughly 510,000 distinct CDR3 sequences, approximately 15% occurring once; the ten biggest clones make up less than 10%. This CDR3 spans 16 amino acids. V dropped 1 base and J dropped 7 bases, with 16 bases sitting between them. In germline, CDR1 is SGHTA, CDR2 FQGNSA. This chain links TRBV7-2 with TRBJ1-4, with D perhaps matching TRBD1 (5 bases). This TCR was recovered from an adult woman who had mild COVID-19 (a few samples of this study predate the infection). Cell type and time point are not known. Sequenced sample: PBMCs or a T cell subset sorted from them (not recorded which). The CDR3 reads CASSLDPQALGEKLFF. CDR3 nucleotides: TGTGCCAGCAGCTTAGACCCACAGGCTCTGGGTGAAAAACTGTTTTTT.